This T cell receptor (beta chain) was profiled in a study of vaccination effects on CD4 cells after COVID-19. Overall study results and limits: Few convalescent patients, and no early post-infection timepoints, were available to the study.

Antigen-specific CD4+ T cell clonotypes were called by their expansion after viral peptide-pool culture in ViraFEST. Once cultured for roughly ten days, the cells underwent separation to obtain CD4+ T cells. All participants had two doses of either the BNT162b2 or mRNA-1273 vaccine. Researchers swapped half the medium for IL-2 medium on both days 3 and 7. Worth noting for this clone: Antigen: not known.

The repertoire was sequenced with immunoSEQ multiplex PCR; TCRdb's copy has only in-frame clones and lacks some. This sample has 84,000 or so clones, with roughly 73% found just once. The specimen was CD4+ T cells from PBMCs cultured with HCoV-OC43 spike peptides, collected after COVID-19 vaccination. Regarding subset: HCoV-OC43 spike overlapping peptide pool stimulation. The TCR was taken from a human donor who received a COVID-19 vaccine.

CDR3 residues: CATSDNRDDEKLFF. The CDR3 DNA is TGTGCCACCAGTGATAATAGGGATGATGAAAAACTGTTTTTT. The chain recombines TRBV24-1 with TRBJ1-4; D ambiguous. V gave up 3 bases and J gave up 6 bases, with 10 bases separating them. This CDR3 is built from 14 residues. CDR1 and CDR2 from the germline V gene are KGHDR and SFDVKD.